This entry lists 20 T cell receptor beta chains sequenced from one sample in a study of T cell responses to AZD1222 COVID-19 vaccine. Here immunoSEQ multiplex PCR was the method, and the copy in TCRdb shows in-frame clones only, minus some. The sample lists 100,000 to 130,000 clones, 89% occurring once. This sample comprised peripheral blood, obtained on day 0 of AZD1222 vaccination. These receptors were taken from an adult in good health.

In DNA, the CDR3 is TGTGCCAGTACCTTGGGGGGGGGTCGGATTGATCAGCCCCAGCATTTT. Its protein product is CASTLGGGRIDQPQHF. The rearrangement uses TRBV19 and TRBJ1-5; weak D call: TRBD1 (5 bases). Germline-derived CDR1 and CDR2 are LNHDA and SQIVND (reference sequence). The CDR3 runs 16 residues. V shed 7 bases and J shed 5 bases, with 21 bases lying between them.

J is TRBJ2-7 and V is TRBV11-3; D is possibly TRBD1 (6 bases). This CDR3 has 13 residues. The germline CDR1 and CDR2 sequences are SGHNT and YENEEA. Between the trimmed V and J ends, which lost 6 bases and 3 bases, there was a span of 12 bases. This CDR3 is CASSRQAGYEQYF. CDR3 sequence (DNA): TGTGCCAGCAGTAGACAGGCGGGCTACGAGCAGTACTTC.

This chain links TRBV4-3 with TRBJ2-1, with 11 bases fitting TRBD2. The germline V gene has CDR1 LGHNA and CDR2 YSLEER. With V trimmed by 4 bases and J by 3 bases, 5 bases remained unmatched. The CDR3 is made up of 16 amino acids. CDR3 region: CASSRGTSGHYNEQFF. The CDR3, as DNA: TGCGCCAGCAGCCGAGGGACTAGCGGTCACTACAATGAGCAGTTCTTC.

The rearrangement joins TRBV25-1 to TRBJ1-4, with TRBD1 as a possible D gene (6 bases). The germline V gene encodes CDR1 MGHDK and CDR2 SYGVNS. Trimming shortened V by 3 bases and J by 0 bases, and 11 bases separated the two germline ends. The CDR3 is 16 amino acids. The chain's CDR3 is CASSEPGTSTNEKLFF. In DNA form, the CDR3 reads TGTGCCAGCAGTGAGCCTGGGACATCAACTAATGAAAAACTGTTTTTT.

The chain joins TRBV9 to TRBJ2-3; D is perhaps TRBD1 (6 bases). Germline V gene data show CDR1 as SGDLS and CDR2 as YYNGEE. Trimming shortened V by 2 bases and J by 3 bases, and 10 bases separated the two germline ends. The CDR3 has 14 residues. CDR3 sequence (DNA): TGTGCCAGCAGCGTTTTTGACAGGACAGATACGCAGTATTTT. It encodes CASSVFDRTDTQYF.

The CDR3 spells CASGIAASETQYF. The CDR3 region has the DNA TGTGCCAGCGGGATAGCGGCCTCGGAGACCCAGTACTTC. The rearrangement links TRBV7-3 to TRBJ2-5; D perhaps matches TRBD2 (6 bases). Germline loops: CDR1 SGHTA, CDR2 FQGTGA. The V end was cut by 8 bases, the J end by 5 bases, with 15 bases between. The CDR3 is made up of 13 amino acids.

The chain joins TRBV6-2 or TRBV6-3 to TRBJ2-6; D ambiguous. Trimming shortened V by 5 bases and J by 0 bases, and 5 bases separated the two germline ends. This CDR3 has 14 amino acids. Germline-derived CDR1 and CDR2 are MNHEY and SVGEGT. The CDR3 here is CASSGASGANVLTF. The DNA for the CDR3 is TGTGCCAGCAGTGGAGCCTCTGGGGCCAACGTCCTGACTTTC.

The chain links TRBV19 to TRBJ2-1; D possibly corresponds to TRBD1 (5 bases). The CDR3 length is 12 residues. V was cut by 1 base and J by 9 bases, with 7 bases left in between. Germline V gene sequence: CDR1 LNHDA, CDR2 SQIVND (reference sequence). The CDR3 nucleotides are TGTGCCAGTAGTATAGGACAGACTGAGCAGTTCTTC. It specifies CASSIGQTEQFF.

V usage is TRBV27 and J usage is TRBJ2-1; 13 bases map to TRBD2. Germline CDR1 and CDR2: MNHEY and SMNVEV (reference sequence). The junction had 3 bases not matched to a gene; V was cut back by 1 base and J by 0 bases. This CDR3 is 18 amino acids long. The CDR3 nucleotides read TGTGCCAGCAGTTTATTGACTAGCGGGAGGAGCTCCTACAATGAGCAGTTCTTC. It codes for CASSLLTSGRSSYNEQFF.

The chain recombines TRBV7-2 with TRBJ2-5; TRBD2 matches at 8 bases. Trimming at V came to 5 bases and at J to 1 base, leaving 3 bases not matched to a gene. This CDR3 region has 14 residues. Germline V gene data show CDR1 as SGHTA and CDR2 as FQGNSA. The CDR3 region has the DNA TGTGCCAGCAGCCTCGGACTAGCCCAAGAGACCCAGTACTTC. It encodes CASSLGLAQETQYF. The full variable domain, with the rest looked up from reference TRBV7-2 and TRBJ2-5, is GAGVSQSPSNKVTEKGKDVELRCDPISGHTALYWYRQSLGQGLEFLIYFQGNSAPDKSGLPSDRFSAERTGGSVSTLTIQRTQQEDSAVYLCASSLGLAQETQYFGPGTRLLVL.

J is TRBJ2-7 and V is TRBV7-2; TRBD2 aligns across 10 bases. The CDR3 runs 15 residues. With V trimmed by 5 bases and J by 2 bases, 6 bases remained unmatched. Germline CDR1 is SGHTA and CDR2 is FQGNSA. CDR3 DNA sequence: TGTGCCAGCAGCCCCGGACTAGCGGAGACCTACGAGCAGTACTTC. Protein: CASSPGLAETYEQYF. Looking up the rest from reference TRBV7-2 and TRBJ2-7 gives the full variable domain: GAGVSQSPSNKVTEKGKDVELRCDPISGHTALYWYRQSLGQGLEFLIYFQGNSAPDKSGLPSDRFSAERTGGSVSTLTIQRTQQEDSAVYLCASSPGLAETYEQYFGPGTRLTVT.

This chain uses TRBV7-2 with TRBJ2-3, with no clear D. The CDR3 is made up of 15 amino acids. Trimming took 2 bases from V and 4 from J, leaving 13 bases between them. The germline V gene has CDR1 SGHTA and CDR2 FQGNSA. CDR3 sequence: CASSLTPDRADTQYF. As DNA, the CDR3 is TGTGCCAGCAGCTTAACCCCGGATCGGGCAGATACGCAGTATTTT.

The genes are TRBV11-1 and TRBJ2-5; 7 bases line up with TRBD1. The trim removed 3 bases at V and 4 bases at J, leaving 8 bases unmatched. Looked up from germline, CDR1 is SGHAT and CDR2 is FQDESV (reference sequence). The CDR3 consists of 15 residues. CDR3 region: CASSLRTGPIETQYF. CDR3 DNA sequence: TGTGCCAGCAGCTTGCGGACAGGCCCAATAGAGACCCAGTACTTC. The full variable domain, its missing parts supplied by reference TRBV11-1 and TRBJ2-5, is EAEVAQSPRYKITEKSQAVAFWCDPISGHATLYWYRQILGQGPELLVQFQDESVVDDSQLPKDRFSAERLKGVDSTLKIQPAELGDSAMYLCASSLRTGPIETQYFGPGTRLLVL.

The chain is built from TRBV5-1 and TRBJ2-3; 7 bases map to TRBD1. There are 16 residues in the CDR3. V lost 4 bases to trimming and J lost 0 bases; unmatched junction nucleotides: 8. The germline gives CDR1 SGHRS, CDR2 YFSETQ. CDR3 DNA sequence: TGCGCCAGCAGCACGTCAGGGGGTCGCAGCACAGATACGCAGTATTTT. It encodes CASSTSGGRSTDTQYF.

The V call is TRBV25-1, the J call TRBJ1-6; TRBD1 might be the D (5 bases). Germline-derived CDR1 and CDR2 are MGHDK and SYGVNS. Trimming pared 8 bases from V and 7 bases from J, leaving 15 bases between. The CDR3 is 14 amino acids. Here the CDR3 reads CASAQTVGNSPLHF. The CDR3 nucleotides are TGTGCCAGCGCGCAGACAGTGGGAAATTCACCCCTCCACTTT.

This CDR3 is CASSLGPLGIQAYEQYF. The DNA for the CDR3 is TGTGCCAGCAGCTTAGGTCCTCTGGGAATTCAGGCCTACGAGCAGTACTTC. The chain links TRBV7-2 to TRBJ2-7; D not resolved. The germline gives CDR1 SGHTA, CDR2 FQGNSA. CDR3 size: 17 residues. V was pared by 1 base and J by 2 bases, with 18 bases between.

The rearrangement joins TRBV19 to TRBJ1-5, with D unresolved. The CDR3 is 13 amino acids. The germline CDR1 and CDR2 sequences are LNHDA and SQIVND (reference sequence). V lost 8 bases to trimming and J lost 5 bases, with 13 bases between them. The CDR3 region has the DNA TGTGCCAGTCGGTGGGGTTTGCATCAGCCCCAGCATTTT. Amino acids: CASRWGLHQPQHF.

V and J are TRBV4-1 and TRBJ2-3; TRBD1 matches 9 bases. The CDR3 length is 15 residues. The germline CDR1 and CDR2 sequences are MGHRA and YSYEKL. V shed 4 bases and J 0 bases; nucleotides not matched to a gene: 2. CDR3 nucleotides: TGCGCCAGCAGCCCGGGGACAGGGAGCACAGATACGCAGTATTTT. As protein: CASSPGTGSTDTQYF.

The V and J genes are TRBV28 and TRBJ1-2; weak D call: TRBD1 (5 bases). The CDR3 has 15 amino acids. Per germline, CDR1 MDHEN and CDR2 SYDVKM. V was pared by 8 bases and J by 4 bases, with 20 bases between. The CDR3 coding sequence is TGTGCCAGCGTCTTGGGGGGGAGTTCCGGCTATGGCTACACCTTC. It yields the protein CASVLGGSSGYGYTF.

The V gene is TRBV28, the J gene TRBJ2-7, with 8 nucleotides matching TRBD1. J gave up 4 bases and V 3 bases, and 8 bases lay outside the gene matches. The CDR3 is 15 amino acids. CDR1 is MDHEN, CDR2 SYDVKM, per germline. This CDR3 is CASSFGAGGSYEQYF. In DNA, the CDR3 is TGTGCCAGCAGTTTCGGGGCAGGGGGCTCGTACGAGCAGTACTTC.